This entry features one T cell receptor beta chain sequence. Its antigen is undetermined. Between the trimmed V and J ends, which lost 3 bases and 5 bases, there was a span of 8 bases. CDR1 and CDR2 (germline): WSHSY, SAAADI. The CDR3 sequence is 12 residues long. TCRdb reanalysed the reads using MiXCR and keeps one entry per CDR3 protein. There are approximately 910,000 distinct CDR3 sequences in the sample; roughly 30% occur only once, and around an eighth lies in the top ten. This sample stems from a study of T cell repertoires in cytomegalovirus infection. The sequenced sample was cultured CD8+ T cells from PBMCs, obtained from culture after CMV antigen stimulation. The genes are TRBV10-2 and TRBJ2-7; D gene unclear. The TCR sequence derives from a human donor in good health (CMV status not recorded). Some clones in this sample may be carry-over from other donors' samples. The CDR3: CASSEVSHEQYF. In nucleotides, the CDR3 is TGCGCCAGCAGTGAAGTAAGCCACGAGCAGTACTTC.